This TCR beta chain was observed in a study of blood T cell repertoires in COVID-19. Study as a whole: The United States, Italy and Spain supplied acute and convalescent COVID-19 samples. Nucleic acid was either cDNA or gDNA, and it came from T cells, B-cell-depleted T cells, or PBMCs.

Authors' methods: The assay estimated nucleated cells by amplifying reference gene primers. Profiling relied on immunoSEQ multiplex PCR, and the TCRdb table lists in-frame clones only, not all of them. V, J and clone size are those of that table, while D and trimming were read from the DNA. This sample carries about 210,000 clones, about 88% of them seen once, and the ten largest clones take approximately 0.66%. The CDR3 totals 16 residues. With 1 base clipped from V and 8 bases from J, the junction kept 9 bases outside the gene matches. Germline V gene lookup returns CDR1 SGHTA and CDR2 FQGTGA. This receptor was obtained from a middle-aged man with acute or convalescent COVID-19. The rearrangement links TRBV7-3 to TRBJ2-1, with TRBD2 matching over 9 bases. The sequencing input was peripheral blood. Written as DNA, the CDR3 is TGTGCCAGCAGCTTAAATGACGGAGCGGGAGGCGATGAGCAGTTCTTC. It yields the protein CASSLNDGAGGDEQFF.